The next 26 T cell receptor beta chains were all read from a single sample in a study of blood T cell repertoires in COVID-19. The data were produced by immunoSEQ multiplex PCR, yet TCRdb's version contains in-frame clones alone and is incomplete. The table shows under 400,000 clones, with 88% occurring only once. The specimen sequenced was peripheral blood. The origin of the receptors is a woman between 25 and 40 years old with COVID-19, enrolled during active disease.

The chain uses TRBV5-8 and TRBJ2-7; possible D gene TRBD1, 6 bases. Germline lookup yields CDR1 SGHTS and CDR2 YDEGEE. V was shortened by 4 bases and J by 0 bases, with 14 bases between the two germline ends. The CDR3 is 15 residues long. CDR3 loop: CASSPRQASSYEQYF. The CDR3 DNA reads as TGTGCCAGCAGCCCCCGACAGGCCAGCTCCTACGAGCAGTACTTC.

The chain joins TRBV6-1 to TRBJ2-1; 15 bases line up with TRBD2. V lost 4 bases and J lost 0; bases outside the gene matches: 4. This CDR3 spans 18 amino acids. Per germline, CDR1 MNHNS and CDR2 SASEGT. CDR3 in amino acids: CASSGPGLAGGSYNEQFF. The CDR3 nucleotides read TGTGCCAGCAGTGGCCCGGGACTAGCGGGAGGCTCCTACAATGAGCAGTTCTTC.

This clone has only one observation. The rearrangement links TRBV27 to TRBJ2-3; perhaps TRBD1 as D (6 bases). The CDR3 length is 11 residues. V was shortened by 5 bases and J by 6 bases, with 6 bases between the two germline ends. Germline lookup yields CDR1 MNHEY and CDR2 SMNVEV (reference sequence). The CDR3 protein is CASSTGDTQYF. CDR3 DNA: TGTGCCAGCAGTACAGGGGATACGCAGTATTTT.

The chain carries TRBV19 and TRBJ2-1; TRBD2 matches 8 bases. CDR1 is LNHDA and CDR2 is SQIVND in the germline V gene (reference sequence). The V and J ends lost 5 bases and 1 base, in that order; junction bases with no gene match: 10. This CDR3 is built from 17 residues. The CDR3 spells CASSSPRGGRSYNEQFF. DNA of the CDR3: TGTGCCAGTAGTTCCCCTCGGGGGGGCAGGTCCTACAATGAGCAGTTCTTC.

This rearrangement joins TRBV14 to TRBJ2-4; 7 bases match TRBD1. The germline V gene has CDR1 SGHDN and CDR2 FVKESK. The trim removed 1 base at V and 3 bases at J, leaving 9 bases unmatched. The CDR3 spans 17 residues. In DNA form, the CDR3 reads TGTGCCAGCAGCCAAGTAAGGGGGCCCAACTTCAAAAACATTCAGTACTTC. As protein: CASSQVRGPNFKNIQYF.

The J gene is TRBJ2-2, the V gene TRBV3-1 (or the pseudogene TRBV3-2); D remains unclear. This CDR3 is built from 14 residues. Trimming left V 1 base short and J 4 bases short, with 7 bases between. CDR1 is LGHDT, CDR2 YNNKEL, per germline (reference sequence). CDR3 region: CASSQAQVTGELFF. Written as DNA, the CDR3 is TGTGCCAGCAGCCAAGCCCAGGTCACCGGGGAGCTGTTTTTT.

This clone occurred a few times. The chain recombines TRBV4-2 with TRBJ1-6; 12 bases fit TRBD1. Looked up from germline, CDR1 is LGHNA and CDR2 is YNFKEQ. The J segment lost 10 bases and the V segment lost 0 bases, leaving 4 bases of the junction unmatched. The CDR3 extends over 16 amino acids. The CDR3 is CASSQEGGTGGSPLHF. For the CDR3, the DNA is TGTGCCAGCAGCCAAGAGGGGGGGACAGGGGGCTCACCCCTCCACTTT.

V gene TRBV18 combines with J gene TRBJ1-3; tentatively, D is TRBD1 (5 bases). V dropped 2 bases and J dropped 3 bases, with 14 bases sitting between them. CDR1 KGHSH and CDR2 LQKENI come from the germline V gene. The CDR3 runs to 16 residues. CDR3 DNA sequence: TGTGCCAGCTCACCAGGGACTCCCCGATTTGGAAACACCATATATTTT. Amino acids: CASSPGTPRFGNTIYF.

Only one count was recorded for this clone. This sequence joins TRBV6-1 and TRBJ1-6; maybe TRBD1 (6 bases). V was trimmed by 3 bases and J by 0 bases, leaving 18 bases between them. The germline V gene encodes CDR1 MNHNS and CDR2 SASEGT. The CDR3 runs to 19 residues. The CDR3 DNA sequence: TGTGCCAGCAGTGATTGGGGGCCTCTCCCCGACTCCTATAATTCACCCCTCCACTTT. As protein: CASSDWGPLPDSYNSPLHF.

This chain uses TRBV29-1 with TRBJ1-2; D might be TRBD1 (6 bases). The CDR3 contains 11 residues. Trimming cost V 7 bases and J 8 bases, with 14 bases left between them. Germline CDR1 reads SQVTM; CDR2 reads ANQGSEA. The CDR3 region has the DNA TGCAGCGCAATCGAGAGGGGGGGCTACACCTTC. Translating gives CSAIERGGYTF.

This chain uses TRBV7-9 with TRBJ1-1; no firm D call. The germline V and J ends were trimmed by 4 bases and 1 base, with 13 bases remaining between them. In germline, CDR1 is SEHNR, CDR2 FQNEAQ (reference sequence). The CDR3 runs to 15 residues. CDR3 sequence: CASSYSRRSNTEAFF. The DNA for the CDR3 is TGTGCCAGCAGCTATTCAAGGAGATCGAACACTGAAGCTTTCTTT.

As DNA, the CDR3 is TGCGCCAGCAGCTTGGCCGTTCCCACAGATACGCAGTATTTT. This encodes CASSLAVPTDTQYF. The V gene is TRBV5-1, the J gene TRBJ2-3; D is ambiguous. Germline assignment: CDR1 SGHRS and CDR2 YFSETQ. The V end lost 0 bases, the J end lost 2 bases, and 7 bases lay between the germline ends. CDR3 size: 14 residues.

As regards this clone: Other DNA sequences of this sample code for an identical CDR3. The chain joins TRBV12-3 or TRBV12-4 to TRBJ2-1; a weak D match, TRBD2 (6 bases). The germline V and J ends were trimmed by 4 bases and 4 bases, with 8 bases remaining between them. There are 13 residues in the CDR3. The CDR3: CASSSGLYNEQFF. CDR3 bases: TGTGCCAGCAGTTCGGGACTTTACAATGAGCAGTTCTTC.

In its sample, this clone was seen once. The V call is TRBV18, the J call TRBJ2-4; TRBD2 agrees at 7 bases. Germline CDR1 and CDR2: KGHSH and LQKENI. The CDR3 contains 16 residues. Trimming took 2 bases from V and 3 from J; bases not matched to a gene: 7. CDR3 in amino acids: CASSPLGASGKNIQYF. The CDR3 nucleotides read TGTGCCAGCTCACCATTGGGAGCTAGCGGCAAAAACATTCAGTACTTC.

This rearrangement joins TRBV27 to TRBJ2-7; no clear D. Germline assignment: CDR1 MNHEY and CDR2 SMNVEV (reference sequence). There are 14 residues in the CDR3. Trimming shortened V by 2 bases and J by 2 bases, and 10 bases separated the two germline ends. CDR3: CASSLRGQAYEQYF. CDR3 nucleotides: TGTGCCAGCAGTTTACGTGGGCAGGCCTACGAGCAGTACTTC.

The V call is TRBV4-1, the J call TRBJ1-1; 8 bases are a match to TRBD1. V lost 6 bases and J lost 3; bases outside the gene matches: 6. This CDR3 contains 14 residues. The germline CDR1 and CDR2 sequences are MGHRA and YSYEKL. In DNA, the CDR3 is TGCGCCAGCAGAATACAGGGGGGTTACACTGAAGCTTTCTTT. Amino acids: CASRIQGGYTEAFF.

In this sample, this clone turned up a few times. V and J are TRBV5-4 and TRBJ1-3; perhaps TRBD1 as D (5 bases). Germline V gene sequence: CDR1 SGHNT, CDR2 YYREEE (reference sequence). Trimming pared 4 bases from V and 2 bases from J, leaving 16 bases between. The CDR3 is 16 amino acids. For the CDR3, the DNA is TGTGCCAGCAGCGCCGGGACTCTGAGCGCTGGAAACACCATATATTTT. It yields the protein CASSAGTLSAGNTIYF.

The rearrangement uses TRBV27 and TRBJ1-1; D unclear. Trimming cost V 4 bases and J 5 bases, with 20 bases left between them. The CDR3 runs to 16 residues. CDR1 and CDR2 (germline): MNHEY, SMNVEV (reference sequence). The CDR3: CASSYLKLEGNTEAFF. The DNA of the CDR3 is TGTGCCAGCAGTTACCTTAAACTTGAGGGAAATACTGAAGCTTTCTTT.

In its sample, this clone was seen a few times. Other DNA variants within this sample encode the same CDR3. V usage is TRBV18 and J usage is TRBJ1-5; no clear D. Trimming cost V 2 bases and J 2 bases, with 4 bases left between them. This CDR3 region has 13 residues. Germline-derived CDR1 and CDR2 are KGHSH and LQKENI. This CDR3 is CASSPAGNQPQHF. The DNA for the CDR3 is TGTGCCAGCTCACCAGCAGGCAATCAGCCCCAGCATTTT. Looking up the rest from reference TRBV18 and TRBJ1-5 gives the full variable domain: NAGVMQNPRHLVRRRGQEARLRCSPMKGHSHVYWYRQLPEEGLKFMVYLQKENIIDESGMPKERFSAEFPKEGPSILRIQQVVRGDSAAYFCASSPAGNQPQHFGDGTRLSIL.

This clone was seen just once. The CDR3 protein is CASSARQGAGTEAFF. As DNA, the CDR3 is TGTGCCAGCAGTGCGAGACAGGGGGCGGGAACTGAAGCTTTCTTT. The rearrangement uses TRBV25-1 and TRBJ1-1; 10 bases map to TRBD1. V was clipped by 4 bases and J by 5 bases; unmatched bases: 7. Germline V gene data show CDR1 as MGHDK and CDR2 as SYGVNS. CDR3 length: 15 residues.

The chain recombines TRBV3-1 (or the pseudogene TRBV3-2) with TRBJ1-1, with TRBD1 matching over 7 bases. The CDR3 consists of 18 residues. Germline V gene data show CDR1 as LGHDT and CDR2 as YNNKEL (reference sequence). J lost 1 base, V lost 6 bases, and 17 bases had no gene match. CDR3 sequence reads: CASSLGQPLYITNTEAFF. The CDR3 nucleotides read TGTGCCAGCAGTTTGGGACAGCCCTTATATATTACGAACACTGAAGCTTTCTTT.

The chain joins TRBV18 to TRBJ2-7; 7 nucleotides agree with TRBD2. This CDR3 region has 16 residues. Per germline, CDR1 KGHSH and CDR2 LQKENI. The V and J ends lost 6 bases and 5 bases, in that order; junction bases with no gene match: 16. CDR3 nucleotides: TGTGCCAGCTCCCCAATCCCGCGGGGGTCTGCTAACGAGCAGTACTTC. Amino acids: CASSPIPRGSANEQYF.

This chain connects TRBV4-2 to TRBJ2-7; TRBD1 might be the D (6 bases). Germline V gives CDR1 LGHNA, CDR2 YNFKEQ. V was shortened by 0 bases and J by 3 bases, with 12 bases between the two germline ends. The CDR3 is 15 residues long. Here the CDR3 reads CASSQDRGKGYEQYF. In DNA form, the CDR3 reads TGTGCCAGCAGCCAAGATAGGGGGAAGGGCTACGAGCAGTACTTC.

The chain recombines TRBV5-8 with TRBJ1-4, with TRBD1 identical over 7 bases. The CDR3 covers 16 residues. From germline, CDR1 is SGHTS and CDR2 YDEGEE. V gave up 3 bases and J gave up 7 bases; unmatched junction bases: 12. The CDR3: CASSSGRGPTVEKLFF. DNA of the CDR3: TGTGCCAGCAGCTCCGGGAGGGGGCCCACGGTTGAAAAACTGTTTTTT.

This chain links TRBV7-9 with TRBJ2-7; a weak D match, TRBD2 (6 bases). The V gene lost 5 bases and the J gene lost 6 bases, with 17 bases spanning the gap. The CDR3 has 14 residues. Germline CDR1 SEHNR, CDR2 FQNEAQ (reference sequence). The CDR3 sequence: CASSNPARGGEQYF. The CDR3 region has the DNA TGTGCCAGCAGCAATCCGGCGCGGGGCGGCGAGCAGTACTTC. The whole variable domain, filled in from reference TRBV7-9 and TRBJ2-7, reads DTGVSQNPRHKITKRGQNVTFRCDPISEHNRLYWYRQTLGQGPEFLTYFQNEAQLEKSRLLSDRFSAERPKGSFSTLEIQRTEQGDSAMYLCASSNPARGGEQYFGPGTRLTVT.

The J gene is TRBJ1-3, the V gene TRBV29-1; D call uncertain. CDR3 length: 12 residues. Germline CDR1 reads SQVTM; CDR2 reads ANQGSEA. V lost 4 bases and J lost 4, with 8 bases in between. CDR3 DNA sequence: TGCAGCGTTGTAGCCTCCGGAAACACCATATATTTT. The encoded protein is CSVVASGNTIYF.